A single sample is the source of the 20 T cell receptor beta chains below, sequenced in a study of blood T cell repertoires in COVID-19. The assay was immunoSEQ multiplex PCR, and TCRdb's table has in-frame clones only and misses some. The repertoire has 8,500 to 10,000 clones, approximately 81% of them found once; the top ten carry 10% to 13%. Source material: peripheral blood. All receptors derive from a human donor in a cohort sampled during active COVID-19.

This rearrangement joins TRBV6-2 or TRBV6-3 to TRBJ2-2, with TRBD2 identical over 9 bases. The CDR3 runs 15 residues. The trim removed 5 bases at V and 5 bases at J, leaving 6 bases unmatched. Germline CDR1 reads MNHEY; CDR2 reads SVGEGT. The CDR3 protein is CASSGGGAWTGELFF. CDR3 coding DNA: TGTGCCAGCAGTGGCGGGGGGGCTTGGACCGGGGAGCTGTTTTTT.

The chain employs TRBV7-9 and TRBJ2-5, with 9 bases identical to TRBD2. V dropped 3 bases and J dropped 3; count of bases not matched to a gene: 8. Germline lookup yields CDR1 SEHNR and CDR2 FQNEAQ (reference sequence). The CDR3 runs 16 residues. This chain's CDR3 is CASSFGSGGLKETQYF. CDR3 nucleotide sequence: TGTGCCAGCAGCTTTGGTAGCGGGGGCCTGAAAGAGACCCAGTACTTC. Full variable domain (remainder filled in from reference TRBV7-9 and TRBJ2-5): DTGVSQNPRHKITKRGQNVTFRCDPISEHNRLYWYRQTLGQGPEFLTYFQNEAQLEKSRLLSDRFSAERPKGSFSTLEIQRTEQGDSAMYLCASSFGSGGLKETQYFGPGTRLLVL.

The chain has TRBV9 and TRBJ1-2; perhaps TRBD1 as D (5 bases). Germline values: CDR1 SGDLS, CDR2 YYNGEE. Trimming left V 0 bases short and J 8 bases short, with 11 bases between. The CDR3 sequence is 13 residues long. CDR3 loop: CASSVERGQGYTF. As DNA, the CDR3 is TGTGCCAGCAGCGTAGAAAGGGGCCAAGGCTACACCTTC.

The chain carries TRBV19 and TRBJ2-4; D ambiguous. Looked up from germline, CDR1 is LNHDA and CDR2 is SQIVND (reference sequence). V was shortened by 7 bases and J by 8 bases, with 18 bases between the two germline ends. CDR3 length equals 14 residues. The CDR3 sequence is CASKVTVSRDIQYF. The CDR3 region has the DNA TGTGCCAGTAAGGTTACAGTGAGTAGAGACATTCAGTACTTC.

The rearrangement joins TRBV18 to TRBJ2-5; 7 bases agree with TRBD1. Losses at the gene ends were 6 bases for V and 1 base for J; bases not matched to a gene: 11. CDR1 and CDR2 from the germline V gene are KGHSH and LQKENI. The CDR3 runs to 16 residues. This chain's CDR3 is CASSRLKGQLQETQYF. The CDR3 nucleotides read TGTGCCAGCTCGCGATTAAAGGGACAGCTCCAAGAGACCCAGTACTTC.

V gene TRBV29-1 combines with J gene TRBJ1-1; TRBD1 matches at 8 bases. This CDR3 contains 16 residues. Germline-derived CDR1 and CDR2 are SQVTM and ANQGSEA. V was clipped by 6 bases and J by 3 bases; unmatched bases: 15. The CDR3 sequence: CSVPPTGGDEDTEAFF. CDR3 coding DNA: TGCAGCGTGCCTCCAACAGGGGGAGATGAGGACACTGAAGCTTTCTTT.

The V and J genes are TRBV18 and TRBJ2-1; TRBD1 agrees at 9 bases. Trimming cost V 8 bases and J 14 bases; bases outside gene matches: 13. CDR3 length equals 13 residues. Per the germline V gene, CDR1 is KGHSH and CDR2 is LQKENI. This chain's CDR3 is CASTPGQGIVEFF. The CDR3 DNA sequence: TGTGCCAGCACGCCGGGACAGGGTATCGTGGAGTTCTTC.

This sequence joins TRBV5-8 and TRBJ2-7, with 12 bases matching TRBD1. The CDR3 runs 17 residues. The germline gives CDR1 SGHTS, CDR2 YDEGEE. J was trimmed by 2 bases and V by 0 bases; bases with no gene match: 6. CDR3 residues: CASSLAQGQGATYEQYF. CDR3 sequence (DNA): TGTGCCAGCAGCTTGGCCCAGGGACAGGGGGCCACCTACGAGCAGTACTTC.

The rearrangement uses TRBV30 and TRBJ2-7, with unresolved D. V was pared by 3 bases and J by 1 base, with 13 bases between. Germline V CDR1 and CDR2: GTSNPN, SVGIG (reference sequence). This CDR3 has 14 residues. In DNA form, the CDR3 reads TGTGCCTGGAGCCCTATAACGTATTCCTACGAGCAGTACTTC. It codes for CAWSPITYSYEQYF.

This clone was seen only once. This rearrangement joins TRBV29-1 to TRBJ2-3; 9 nucleotides match TRBD1. The CDR3 is 13 amino acids. CDR1 is SQVTM, CDR2 ANQGSEA, per germline. After removal of 2 bases from V and 14 bases from J, the junction contained 11 bases not matched to a gene. CDR3 DNA sequence: TGCAGCGTTGAACCCGGGACAGGGAATTTAAGGTATTTT. Protein sequence: CSVEPGTGNLRYF.

The CDR3 DNA follows: TGCGCCAGCAGCAACCGGGACAGGGGGCTGAATGAGCAGTTCTTC. Protein sequence: CASSNRDRGLNEQFF. The chain uses TRBV4-1 and TRBJ2-1, with TRBD1 matching 12 bases. The CDR3 contains 15 residues. V shed 5 bases and J 7 bases; nucleotides not matched to a gene: 6. CDR1 is MGHRA, CDR2 YSYEKL, per germline.

This clone is labeled medium-sized. The rearrangement joins TRBV24-1 to TRBJ1-2, with a weak D call TRBD1 (6 bases). V was pared by 3 bases and J by 8 bases, with 15 bases between. This CDR3 is 14 amino acids long. Germline values: CDR1 KGHDR, CDR2 SFDVKD. CDR3 protein: CATSDRYRDNGYTF. CDR3 nucleotides: TGTGCCACCAGTGATCGGTACAGGGATAACGGCTACACCTTC.

The genes are TRBV5-1 and TRBJ1-2; the D gene is possibly TRBD1 (6 bases). The CDR3 runs to 15 residues. The V gene's germline CDR1 is SGHRS and CDR2 YFSETQ. Trimming removed 0 bases from V and 7 bases from J, with 16 bases in between. The CDR3 bases are TGCGCCAGCAGCTTGGAGGGCAGGGGAGGGGCTGGCTACACCTTC. This translates into CASSLEGRGGAGYTF.

The chain has TRBV3-1 (or the pseudogene TRBV3-2) and TRBJ1-5, with D uncertain. Germline V gene sequence: CDR1 LGHDT, CDR2 YNNKEL (reference sequence). The ends were cut back, 2 bases at V and 3 bases at J, with 2 bases in the middle. The CDR3 spans 12 residues. CDR3 region: CASSQLNQPQHF. The CDR3 bases are TGTGCCAGCAGCCAACTCAATCAGCCCCAGCATTTT.

The gene calls are TRBV4-1 and TRBJ1-1; 7 bases are shared with TRBD1. V shed 3 bases and J 4 bases; nucleotides not matched to a gene: 11. Germline values: CDR1 MGHRA, CDR2 YSYEKL. There are 16 residues in the CDR3. The CDR3 is CASSHRQGLGGTEAFF. In DNA, the CDR3 is TGCGCCAGCAGCCACCGACAGGGTTTGGGTGGCACTGAAGCTTTCTTT.

V usage is TRBV2 and J usage is TRBJ2-5; D ambiguous. The V and J ends lost 4 bases and 5 bases respectively, with 5 bases between them. The CDR3 contains 11 residues. Germline V gene sequence: CDR1 SNHLY, CDR2 FYNNEI. The CDR3 DNA sequence: TGTGCCAGCAGTGTTGAGGAGACCCAGTACTTC. Amino acids: CASSVEETQYF.

This chain links TRBV28 with TRBJ2-7; TRBD1 aligns across 7 bases. The CDR3 contains 11 residues. The J segment lost 4 bases and the V segment lost 7 bases, leaving 1 base of the junction unmatched. Germline lookup yields CDR1 MDHEN and CDR2 SYDVKM. CDR3 nucleotides: TGTGCCAGCAAACAGGGGTACGAGCAGTACTTC. Amino acid sequence: CASKQGYEQYF.

The chain has TRBV5-1 and TRBJ1-1; TRBD1 matches at 7 bases. The CDR3 has 11 residues. V gave up 7 bases and J gave up 5 bases; unmatched junction bases: 2. The germline V gene has CDR1 SGHRS and CDR2 YFSETQ. CDR3 DNA: TGCGCCAGCCGACAGGGTACTGAAGCTTTCTTT. It encodes CASRQGTEAFF. Variable domain in full (rest from reference TRBV5-1 and TRBJ1-1): KAGVTQTPRYLIKTRGQQVTLSCSPISGHRSVSWYQQTPGQGLQFLFEYFSETQRNKGNFPGRFSGRQFSNSRSEMNVSTLELGDSALYLCASRQGTEAFFGQGTRLTVV.

The genes are TRBV7-2 and TRBJ2-3, with TRBD1 as a possible D gene (6 bases). Trimming left V 4 bases short and J 5 bases short, with 16 bases between. CDR3 size: 15 residues. The germline CDR1 and CDR2 sequences are SGHTA and FQGNSA. The CDR3 loop is CASSSRSGAEDTQYF. The CDR3 region has the DNA TGTGCCAGCAGCTCCCGGTCAGGGGCTGAAGATACGCAGTATTTT.

The J gene is TRBJ2-7, the V gene TRBV7-9; D is perhaps TRBD1 (5 bases). Trimming cost V 4 bases and J 2 bases, with 12 bases left between them. Germline V gene data show CDR1 as SEHNR and CDR2 as FQNEAQ (reference sequence). There are 14 residues in the CDR3. The CDR3 coding sequence is TGTGCCAGCAGCTGGACAAGGGATCCCTACGAGCAGTACTTC. Its translation: CASSWTRDPYEQYF.